This note documents a single T cell receptor (beta chain) sequence. The sample belongs to a study of blood T cell repertoires in COVID-19. Study as a whole: COVID-19 samples collected from the United States, Italy and Spain covered acute and convalescent phases. The analysed material was cDNA or gDNA that came from T cells, B-cell-depleted T cells, or PBMCs.

V lost 0 bases and J lost 6, with 18 bases in between. The CDR3 extends over 16 amino acids. Germline CDR1 and CDR2: LNHDA and SQIVND (reference sequence). Methods used by the authors: Estimation of nucleated cell counts relied on the amplification of reference gene primers. Measured with immunoSEQ multiplex PCR; TCRdb has only the in-frame clones, and not every one. V and J calls and clone size are as listed in that table; D and trimming were resolved from the DNA. The sample gives 60,000 to 90,000 clones, around 74% of which show up once; approximately 2.8% is in the top ten. The chain has TRBV19 and TRBJ2-7, with D uncertain. Sequenced input: peripheral blood. The sequence derives from a human donor with acute or convalescent COVID-19. The donor label of this sample is uncertain. The DNA for the CDR3 is TGTGCCAGTAGTATAGATCAATGGAACATTCCAGGCGAGCAGTACTTC. Its translation: CASSIDQWNIPGEQYF.